Presented here are 32 T cell receptor beta chains from one specimen sequenced in a study of molecular identifiers for immune sequencing clone quantification. TCRdb independently ran MiXCR on the PCR reads; one entry per CDR3 protein. The repertoire holds hundreds of thousands of distinct CDR3 sequences, with roughly a quarter as singletons. Sequencing was done on a sample of naive CD8+ T cells from blood, with Jurkat cell RNA spiked in. The subset here: FACS-sorted CD8+CD4-CCR7+CD45RA+ naive T cells. The origin of the receptors is a human donor in good health. Some libraries in this study had Jurkat cell RNA spiked in.

This clonotype came up a few times. This rearrangement joins TRBV6-4 to TRBJ2-5; no reliable D call. In germline, CDR1 is MRHNA, CDR2 SNTAGT. This CDR3 is built from 14 residues. Between the trimmed V and J ends, which lost 10 bases and 2 bases, there was a span of 17 bases. CDR3 residues: CANTKRASQETQYF. The CDR3 nucleotides read TGTGCCAACACTAAACGGGCCTCACAAGAGACCCAGTACTTC.

This clonotype was counted ten times or more. This chain joins TRBV6-2 or TRBV6-3 and TRBJ1-1, with D possibly matching TRBD1 (5 bases). V lost 2 bases and J lost 7, with 8 bases in between. The CDR3 length is 12 residues. From germline, CDR1 is MNHEY and CDR2 SVGEGT. Here the CDR3 DNA reads TGTGCCAGCAGTTACCCAGGGCTTGAAGCTTTCTTT. This sequence encodes CASSYPGLEAFF.

The chain combines TRBV4-3 with TRBJ1-2; TRBD1 agrees at 7 bases. V dropped 0 bases and J dropped 11; count of bases not matched to a gene: 9. The CDR3 totals 14 residues. CDR1 and CDR2 from the germline V gene are LGHNA and YSLEER. CDR3 sequence (DNA): TGCGCCAGCAGCCAAGAGGTAGGGGGCGAGTTGTACACCTTC. Its translation is CASSQEVGGELYTF.

This chain links TRBV12-3 or TRBV12-4 with TRBJ1-3, with 9 bases that match TRBD1. V gave up 5 bases and J gave up 1 base; unmatched junction bases: 6. This CDR3 is built from 16 residues. The CDR3 spells CASSIGTGISGNTIYF. The CDR3 DNA follows: TGTGCCAGCAGTATAGGGACAGGGATTTCTGGAAACACCATATATTTT.

This clonotype was counted ten times or more. This chain uses TRBV7-2 with TRBJ2-3; D uncertain. This CDR3 is 16 amino acids long. V lost 1 base, J lost 2 bases, and 13 bases lay in between. Germline assignment: CDR1 SGHTA and CDR2 FQGNSA. CDR3 DNA: TGTGCCAGCAGCTTAGGCGTCGCCGTTTTCACAGATACGCAGTATTTT. Its protein product is CASSLGVAVFTDTQYF.

Notes on this clonotype: Just one base apart from a much larger clone, this may be a read error. The rearrangement joins TRBV28 to TRBJ1-1, with TRBD1 as a possible D gene (5 bases). The CDR3 has 18 residues. Germline CDR1 reads MDHEN; CDR2 reads SYDVKM. V lost 5 bases to trimming and J lost 0 bases, with 22 bases between them. The CDR3 reads CASSPTTGAGWMNTEAFF. The CDR3 coding sequence is TGTGCCAGCAGTCCCACAACCGGGGCAGGGTGGATGAACACTGAAGCTTTCTTT.

The CDR3 coding sequence is TGTGCCAGCAGTGCCGAGGGGGGGGCAGATACGCAGTATTTT. The encoded protein is CASSAEGGADTQYF. The genes are TRBV6-5 and TRBJ2-3, with D possibly being TRBD2 (7 bases). V lost 5 bases, J lost 4 bases, and 13 bases lay in between. The CDR3 is made up of 14 amino acids. Germline CDR1 reads MNHEY; CDR2 reads SVGAGI.

The V and J genes are TRBV4-2 and TRBJ2-3; TRBD2 matches at 7 bases. The germline V gene encodes CDR1 LGHNA and CDR2 YNFKEQ. Trimming at V came to 0 bases and at J to 0 bases, leaving 6 bases not matched to a gene. This CDR3 comprises 17 residues. Written as DNA, the CDR3 is TGTGCCAGCAGCCAAGACTCCGAACTAGCGAGCACAGATACGCAGTATTTT. Protein sequence: CASSQDSELASTDTQYF.

This clonotype was seen only a few times. The V and J genes are TRBV27 and TRBJ1-1; D call uncertain. The CDR3 is 14 amino acids. Trimming took 3 bases from V and 4 from J, leaving 12 bases between them. The germline V gene has CDR1 MNHEY and CDR2 SMNVEV (reference sequence). CDR3 nucleotides: TGTGCCAGCAGTTTTGGGGTTCGGGGCACTGAAGCTTTCTTT. Protein: CASSFGVRGTEAFF.

This clonotype has ten or more counts. This sequence joins TRBV9 and TRBJ1-3; no firm D call. The CDR3 runs 16 residues. V lost 3 bases and J 0 bases, leaving 13 bases between the germline ends. Germline CDR1 SGDLS, CDR2 YYNGEE. CDR3 amino acids: CASSAYGRNSGNTIYF. Here the CDR3 DNA reads TGTGCCAGCAGCGCATATGGACGGAACTCTGGAAACACCATATATTTT.

As for this clonotype: One junction end disagrees with the germline gene, perhaps due to a read error. V usage is TRBV11-2 and J usage is TRBJ2-7; 7 positions match TRBD1. CDR1 is SGHAT and CDR2 is FQNNGV in the germline V gene. This CDR3 has 15 residues. The CDR3 is CASSLTGTVYREQHF. Here the CDR3 DNA reads TGTGCCAGCAGCTTAACCGGGACAGTCTATAGGGAGCAGCACTTC.

This clonotype was detected a few times. The chain links TRBV5-6 to TRBJ2-7; D perhaps matches TRBD1 (6 bases). V was shortened by 2 bases and J by 3 bases, with 12 bases between the two germline ends. Per germline, CDR1 SGHDT and CDR2 YYEEEE. The CDR3 contains 14 residues. CDR3 loop: CASSFVQGNYEQYF. The CDR3 DNA reads TGTGCCAGCAGCTTCGTACAGGGTAACTACGAGCAGTACTTC.

Remarks on this clonotype: A clone one base away is much larger, so this may be a read error. The rearrangement uses TRBV7-9 and TRBJ2-7; TRBD1 might be the D (5 bases). This CDR3 is 12 amino acids long. The germline V gene encodes CDR1 SEHNR and CDR2 FQNEAQ (reference sequence). The chain's CDR3 is CASSLEGMLSNF. Here the CDR3 DNA reads TGTGCCAGCAGCTTAGAGGGGATGTTATCAAACTTC.

This clonotype was detected ten times or more. CDR3 region: CASSLGGAQSNQPQHF. The CDR3, as DNA: TGTGCCAGCAGCTTAGGGGGGGCGCAGAGCAATCAGCCCCAGCATTTT. The chain uses TRBV13 and TRBJ1-5; TRBD1 might be the D (6 bases). Germline lookup yields CDR1 PRHDT and CDR2 FYEKMQ (reference sequence). The CDR3 contains 16 residues. The V end was cut by 0 bases, the J end by 1 base, with 10 bases between.

The table lists this clonotype with a few counts. The gene calls are TRBV5-1 and TRBJ2-7; 9 bases align to TRBD1. This CDR3 has 17 amino acids. Germline loops: CDR1 SGHRS, CDR2 YFSETQ. J was trimmed by 0 bases and V by 1 base; bases with no gene match: 8. Written as DNA, the CDR3 is TGCGCCAGCAGCTTGAGTCTCGGACAGGGGAGCTCCTACGAGCAGTACTTC. The encoded protein is CASSLSLGQGSSYEQYF.

The sample holds many counts of this clonotype. The V and J genes are TRBV28 and TRBJ1-1; 7 bases line up with TRBD1. J was trimmed by 1 base and V by 7 bases; bases with no gene match: 6. Germline CDR1 is MDHEN and CDR2 is SYDVKM. The CDR3 has 14 residues. The CDR3 is CASNHRGSNTEAFF. The CDR3 DNA reads TGTGCCAGCAATCACAGGGGATCGAACACTGAAGCTTTCTTT.

This clonotype was picked up many times. The chain links TRBV2 to TRBJ2-7; unclear D gene. Trimming shortened V by 3 bases and J by 0 bases, and 6 bases separated the two germline ends. CDR3 length: 13 residues. Germline values: CDR1 SNHLY, CDR2 FYNNEI. The CDR3 loop reads CASSEYSSYEQYF. CDR3 coding DNA: TGTGCCAGCAGTGAGTACAGCTCCTACGAGCAGTACTTC.

This clonotype was seen ten or more times. The chain links TRBV27 to TRBJ2-7; no clear D gene. The V gene lost 9 bases and the J gene lost 2 bases, with 11 bases spanning the gap. CDR1 and CDR2 from the germline V gene are MNHEY and SMNVEV (reference sequence). The CDR3 is 12 residues long. CDR3 loop: CASQADPYEQYF. The CDR3 region has the DNA TGTGCCAGTCAGGCGGACCCCTACGAGCAGTACTTC.

This clonotype was observed many times. The rearrangement links TRBV29-1 to TRBJ2-1, with a weak D call TRBD2 (6 bases). Trimming took off 7 bases at V and 1 base at J, with 14 bases between the two ends. Germline loops: CDR1 SQVTM, CDR2 ANQGSEA. The CDR3 covers 14 residues. The DNA for the CDR3 is TGCAGCGCCGTGCGGCGGGGTTCCTACAATGAGCAGTTCTTC. Its translation: CSAVRRGSYNEQFF.

The rearrangement uses TRBV6-2 or TRBV6-3 and TRBJ1-5; 8 positions match TRBD1. The CDR3 covers 19 residues. Germline trimming cut 0 bases from V and 4 bases from J; bases unmatched to any gene: 14. CDR1 and CDR2 from the germline V gene are MNHEY and SVGEGT. The CDR3 bases are TGTGCCAGCAGTTACTCGAGCGGGACAGGAGCCTCGGATAATCAGCCCCAGCATTTT. This sequence encodes CASSYSSGTGASDNQPQHF.

Turning to this clonotype: A read error may produce the germline difference seen at one junction end. V usage is TRBV19 and J usage is TRBJ1-4; D unresolved. The CDR3 loop spans 13 amino acids. From germline, CDR1 is LNHDA and CDR2 SQIVND (reference sequence). In DNA, the CDR3 is TGTGTCAGTAGTATTGTGACCGATGAAAAACTGTTTTTT. The encoded protein is CVSSIVTDEKLFF.

This clonotype showed up just a few times. The genes are TRBV6-2 or TRBV6-3 and TRBJ2-1; the D gene is possibly TRBD2 (6 bases). Looked up from germline, CDR1 is MNHEY and CDR2 is SVGEGT. V was pared by 6 bases and J by 1 base, with 19 bases between. The CDR3 covers 17 residues. The CDR3 region is CASRAGTIPASYNEQFF. Written as DNA, the CDR3 is TGTGCCAGCAGAGCGGGCACTATCCCAGCGTCCTACAATGAGCAGTTCTTC.

V is TRBV7-9 and J is TRBJ2-6; 8 bases match TRBD1. V was pared by 8 bases and J by 1 base, with 7 bases of the junction left unmatched. The CDR3 length is 16 residues. Germline V CDR1 and CDR2: SEHNR, FQNEAQ (reference sequence). The DNA for the CDR3 is TGTGCCAGCTTCGGACAGGGAATGTCTGGGGCCAACGTCCTGACTTTC. Residues: CASFGQGMSGANVLTF.

This clonotype came up many times. The gene calls are TRBV18 and TRBJ1-1; D not certain. V lost 0 bases and J lost 0, with 5 bases in between. In germline, CDR1 is KGHSH, CDR2 LQKENI. This CDR3 spans 14 amino acids. The CDR3 is CASSPPLLNTEAFF. Written as DNA, the CDR3 is TGTGCCAGCTCACCACCGTTGTTGAACACTGAAGCTTTCTTT. Full variable domain (outside the CDR3, taken from reference TRBV18 and TRBJ1-1): NAGVMQNPRHLVRRRGQEARLRCSPMKGHSHVYWYRQLPEEGLKFMVYLQKENIIDESGMPKERFSAEFPKEGPSILRIQQVVRGDSAAYFCASSPPLLNTEAFFGQGTRLTVV.

The chain carries TRBV7-8 and TRBJ2-1, with unresolved D. There are 17 residues in the CDR3. Deletions cut 0 bases from V and 4 bases from J, with 16 bases between. Germline V gives CDR1 SGHVS, CDR2 FQNEAQ. Here the CDR3 DNA reads TGTGCCAGCAGCTTAGCCTCCCTTGATCTAACTTACAATGAGCAGTTCTTC. This translates into CASSLASLDLTYNEQFF.

Details on this clonotype: One end of the junction does not line up with germline, which may come from a read error. The V call is TRBV7-9, the J call TRBJ2-1, with D perhaps matching TRBD1 (6 bases). The CDR3 has 17 amino acids. Germline assignment: CDR1 SEHNR and CDR2 FQNEAQ (reference sequence). DNA of the CDR3: TGTGCCAGCAGCTCCGTGACAGGTTATCGGACCTACAATGAGCGGTTCTTC. It is translated as CASSSVTGYRTYNERFF.

Only a few counts were recorded for this clonotype. V usage is TRBV6-5 and J usage is TRBJ2-6; 9 nucleotides agree with TRBD1. This CDR3 comprises 19 residues. With 0 bases clipped from V and 1 base from J, the junction kept 7 bases outside the gene matches. Germline V lookup: CDR1 MNHEY, CDR2 SVGAGI. The chain's CDR3 is CASSYSNRDRVSGANVLTF. The CDR3, as DNA: TGTGCCAGCAGTTACTCGAACCGGGACAGGGTATCTGGGGCCAACGTCCTGACTTTC.

This chain joins TRBV10-3 and TRBJ2-1, with D maybe TRBD2 (5 bases). Deletions cut 3 bases from V and 9 bases from J, with 9 bases between. Germline CDR1 ENHRY, CDR2 SYGVKD. The CDR3 consists of 12 residues. CDR3 protein: CAISEASLEQFF. CDR3 nucleotide sequence: TGTGCCATCAGTGAAGCTAGCCTTGAGCAGTTCTTC.

The sample holds a few counts of this clonotype. The V and J genes are TRBV12-3 or TRBV12-4 and TRBJ2-3; 12 bases match TRBD2. V lost 4 bases and J lost 0; bases outside the gene matches: 11. This CDR3 is 19 amino acids long. In DNA form, the CDR3 reads TGTGCCAGCAGTTCACCCGGGACTAGCGGGCCATATAGCACAGATACGCAGTATTTT. The encoded protein is CASSSPGTSGPYSTDTQYF.

Comments on this clonotype: It may be a read error: a sequence one base away is much more abundant. The V call is TRBV4-1, the J call TRBJ2-1; D possibly matches TRBD1 or TRBD2 (6 bases each). V was cut by 8 bases and J by 6 bases, with 14 bases left in between. CDR1 and CDR2 from the germline V gene are MGHRA and YSYEKL. The CDR3 totals 13 residues. The CDR3 sequence is CASRPEGGNEQFF. In DNA, the CDR3 is TGCGCCAGCCGCCCAGAGGGGGGCAATGAGCAGTTCTTC.

For this clonotype: The junction departs from the called germline gene at one end, perhaps through a read error. The rearrangement uses TRBV11-1 and TRBJ2-5; D is unclear. CDR3 length: 13 residues. In germline, CDR1 is SGHAT, CDR2 FQDESV (reference sequence). The CDR3 protein is CAGSTRWGETQYF. The CDR3 DNA sequence: TGTGCCGGCAGTACTCGATGGGGTGAGACCCAGTACTTC.

This clonotype appeared a few times. The gene calls are TRBV7-9 and TRBJ2-5, with D tentatively TRBD2 (6 bases). The germline V gene encodes CDR1 SEHNR and CDR2 FQNEAQ (reference sequence). V dropped 1 base and J dropped 2 bases, with 20 bases sitting between them. This CDR3 comprises 18 residues. The DNA of the CDR3 is TGTGCCAGCAGCTTAGATCTCCTCGTGGGAGGTTTTCAAGAGACCCAGTACTTC. Encoded protein: CASSLDLLVGGFQETQYF. The full variable domain, rest sourced from reference TRBV7-9 and TRBJ2-5, is DTGVSQNPRHKITKRGQNVTFRCDPISEHNRLYWYRQTLGQGPEFLTYFQNEAQLEKSRLLSDRFSAERPKGSFSTLEIQRTEQGDSAMYLCASSLDLLVGGFQETQYFGPGTRLLVL.